A selection of T cell receptor beta chains follows, all from one sample in a study of blood T cell repertoires in COVID-19. The protocol was immunoSEQ multiplex PCR, while the TCRdb copy is restricted to in-frame clones and leaves out a portion. The sample consists of about 240,000 clones, 70% to 85% of them appearing once. Sample: peripheral blood. The receptors were gathered from an elderly woman with acute or convalescent COVID-19. Each CDR3 is given with its conserved first and last residue. The D gene is left open where the match is weak. For some rows the clone size is stated as once, few or many, or as a class when expanded; others skip it.

size,J,V,D,length,DNA,CDR3
NA,TRBJ1-6,TRBV6-4,NA,19,TGTGCCAGCAGTGATCCAAACCAGGGGACCGCGTCTAATAATTCACCCCTCCACTTT,CASSDPNQGTASNNSPLHF
NA,TRBJ1-5,TRBV6-5,TRBD1,14,TGTGCCAGCAGCCTGGACAGGGTCAATCAGCCCCAGCATTTT,CASSLDRVNQPQHF
NA,TRBJ1-6,TRBV3-1/TRBV3-2,NA,14,TGTGCCAGCAGCCACGATAGTCGAGATTCACCCCTCCACTTT,CASSHDSRDSPLHF
NA,TRBJ1-1,TRBV10-3,TRBD1,14,TGTGCCATCAGCGTTGGACAGGGAGGCACTGAAGCTTTCTTT,CAISVGQGGTEAFF
NA,TRBJ2-3,TRBV4-1,TRBD1,18,TGCGCCAGCAGCCAACCGAACTACAGGGGACCTAGCACAGATACGCAGTATTTT,CASSQPNYRGPSTDTQYF
NA,TRBJ1-3,TRBV29-1,TRBD1,12,TGCAGCGCCGGGACAGGGGGTAACACCATATATTTT,CSAGTGGNTIYF
NA,TRBJ1-2,TRBV11-2,TRBD1,16,TGTGCCAGCAGCCCCGGGACAGGGGTAACAGACTATGGCTACACCTTC,CASSPGTGVTDYGYTF
NA,TRBJ2-3,TRBV9,TRBD1,14,TGTGCCAGCAGCCTTCGACAGGGGGCAGATACGCAGTATTTT,CASSLRQGADTQYF
NA,TRBJ1-1,TRBV5-1,NA,15,TGCGCCAGCAGCTTGGACAGGGCGGGGAACACTGAAGCTTTCTTT,CASSLDRAGNTEAFF
NA,TRBJ2-1,TRBV3-1/TRBV3-2,NA,14,TGTGCCAGCAGCCAAGGTCGGGATACGGATGAGCAGTTCTTC,CASSQGRDTDEQFF
NA,TRBJ2-7,TRBV5-6,NA,14,TGTGCCAGCAGCCGGCAGGGGATCTCCTACGAGCAGTACTTC,CASSRQGISYEQYF
NA,TRBJ1-1,TRBV18,TRBD1,14,TGTGCCAGCTCACCCGGGACAGGGGGCACTGAAGCTTTCTTT,CASSPGTGGTEAFF
NA,TRBJ2-3,TRBV7-2,NA,17,TGTGCCAGCAGCTTAGCCTTATTCGCGGGGTCCACAGATACGCAGTATTTT,CASSLALFAGSTDTQYF
NA,TRBJ1-5,TRBV6-2/TRBV6-3,NA,13,TGTGCCAGCAGTTACGGCGGTTGGCAGCCCCAGCATTTT,CASSYGGWQPQHF
NA,TRBJ2-7,TRBV30,NA,16,TGTGCCTGGTCCCCCCTTGCGGGCAGGGGTTTTGGCGAGCAGTACTTC,CAWSPLAGRGFGEQYF
NA,TRBJ2-7,TRBV7-2,TRBD2,17,TGTGCCAGCAGCTTAGCGCTGGGGGGGGGTCTACCTAGAGAGCAGTACTTC,CASSLALGGGLPREQYF
few,TRBJ1-5,TRBV28,NA,12,TGTGCCAGCGTCGGTTCCAATCAGCCCCAGCATTTT,CASVGSNQPQHF
NA,TRBJ2-2,TRBV28,NA,15,TGTGCCAGCAGTTTGGACGGGGGGCACACCGGGGAGCTGTTTTTT,CASSLDGGHTGELFF
NA,TRBJ2-5,TRBV5-1,TRBD2,19,TGCGCCAGCAGCTTAGGGACTAGCGGGGGGCCCCTAAGGCAAGAGACCCAGTACTTC,CASSLGTSGGPLRQETQYF
NA,TRBJ1-6,TRBV18,NA,14,TGTGCCAGCTCACGTCTAGATCGTAATTCACCCCTCCACTTT,CASSRLDRNSPLHF
NA,TRBJ1-6,TRBV19,TRBD1,14,TGTGCCAGTAGAATGGACAGGGGTTCTTCACCCCTCCACTTT,CASRMDRGSSPLHF
NA,TRBJ1-1,TRBV5-8,NA,16,TGTGCCAGCAGCTCCAGAGGTTTCGTGGAGAACACTGAAGCTTTCTTT,CASSSRGFVENTEAFF
NA,TRBJ1-2,TRBV3-1/TRBV3-2,NA,12,TGTGCCAGCAGCCCCGGGGGATATGGCCACACCTTC,CASSPGGYGHTF
NA,TRBJ1-2,TRBV6-5,NA,14,TGTGCCAGCAGTCGAATTCAGGGCTTAAAGGGCTACACCTTC,CASSRIQGLKGYTF
NA,TRBJ1-5,TRBV12-2,NA,14,TGTGCAAGTCGCTTAATCAGTTTCAATCAGCCCCAGCATTTT,CASRLISFNQPQHF
NA,TRBJ2-7,TRBV7-6,TRBD1,15,TGTGCCAGCAGCCCGGCCGGGACAGCGTTCTACGAGCAGTACTTC,CASSPAGTAFYEQYF
NA,TRBJ1-6,TRBV18,NA,15,TGTGCCAGCTCACCGGACAGCTCCTATAATTCACCCCTCCACTTT,CASSPDSSYNSPLHF
NA,TRBJ1-1,TRBV6-4,NA,15,TGTGCCAGCAGTTCCTCACCCGGATCGGGGTCTGAAGCTTTCTTT,CASSSSPGSGSEAFF
NA,TRBJ2-5,TRBV5-4,NA,16,TGTGCCAGCAGCATGGATCCAGTCCCCTACCAAGAGACCCAGTACTTC,CASSMDPVPYQETQYF
NA,TRBJ1-1,TRBV7-2,NA,14,TGTGCCAGCAGCAAGGACAGTTCGAACACTGAAGCTTTCTTT,CASSKDSSNTEAFF
NA,TRBJ2-1,TRBV3-1/TRBV3-2,NA,12,TGTGCCAGCAGCCCGGGATTGAATGAGCAGTTCTTC,CASSPGLNEQFF
NA,TRBJ2-1,TRBV20-1,TRBD2,13,TGCAGTGCTAGTAATGCGGGGGACCCGAAGCAGTTCTTC,CSASNAGDPKQFF
NA,TRBJ1-2,TRBV28,TRBD1,15,TGTGCCAGCATTCTAACACCGGGACAGGGCTATGGCTACACCTTC,CASILTPGQGYGYTF
NA,TRBJ2-7,TRBV6-5,NA,13,TGTGCCAGCAGAAACAGGGACTCCTACGAGCAGTACTTC,CASRNRDSYEQYF
NA,TRBJ2-1,TRBV30,NA,17,TGTGCCTGGACTCCCCTGGGTCAACTAAGCTCCTACAATGAGCAGTTCTTC,CAWTPLGQLSSYNEQFF